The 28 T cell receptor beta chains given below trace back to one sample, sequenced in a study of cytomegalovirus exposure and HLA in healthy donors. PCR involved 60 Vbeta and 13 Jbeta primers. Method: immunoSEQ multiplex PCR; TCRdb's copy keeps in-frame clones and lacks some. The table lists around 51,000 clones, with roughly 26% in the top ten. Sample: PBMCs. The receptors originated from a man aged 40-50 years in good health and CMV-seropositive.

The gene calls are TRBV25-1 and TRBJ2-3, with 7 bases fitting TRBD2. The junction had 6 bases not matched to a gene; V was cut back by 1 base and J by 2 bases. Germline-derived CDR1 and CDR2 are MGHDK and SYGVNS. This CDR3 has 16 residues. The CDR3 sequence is CASSEWGGDSTDTQYF. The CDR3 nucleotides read TGTGCCAGCAGTGAATGGGGGGGGGACTCCACAGATACGCAGTATTTT.

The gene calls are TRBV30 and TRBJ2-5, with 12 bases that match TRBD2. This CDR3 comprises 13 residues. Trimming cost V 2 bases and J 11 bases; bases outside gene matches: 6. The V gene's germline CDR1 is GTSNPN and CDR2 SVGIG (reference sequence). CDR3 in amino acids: CAWSPLAGGEQYF. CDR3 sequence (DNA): TGTGCCTGGAGTCCGCTAGCGGGAGGGGAGCAGTACTTC.

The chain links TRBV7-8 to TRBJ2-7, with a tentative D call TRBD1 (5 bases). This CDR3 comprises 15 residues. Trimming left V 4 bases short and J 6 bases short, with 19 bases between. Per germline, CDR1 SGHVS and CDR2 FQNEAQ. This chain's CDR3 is CASSSPLQGTGEQYF. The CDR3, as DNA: TGTGCCAGCAGCTCCCCCCTTCAGGGAACCGGCGAGCAGTACTTC.

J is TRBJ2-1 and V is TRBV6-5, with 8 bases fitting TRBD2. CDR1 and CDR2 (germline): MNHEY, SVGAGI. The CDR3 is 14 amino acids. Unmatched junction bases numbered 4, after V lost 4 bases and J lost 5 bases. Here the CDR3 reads CASSSSGFNNEQFF. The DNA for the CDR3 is TGTGCCAGCAGTTCTAGCGGGTTTAACAATGAGCAGTTCTTC.

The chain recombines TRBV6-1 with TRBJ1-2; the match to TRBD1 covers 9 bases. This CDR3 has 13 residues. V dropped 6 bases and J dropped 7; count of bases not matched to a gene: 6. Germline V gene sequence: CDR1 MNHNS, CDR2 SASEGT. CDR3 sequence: CASRVTGGRGYTF. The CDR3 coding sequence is TGTGCCAGCAGGGTTACAGGGGGCCGTGGCTACACCTTC.

CDR3 sequence reads: CASSDPGIGNNEQYF. The CDR3 DNA sequence: TGTGCCAGCAGTGATCCCGGGATAGGGAACAACGAGCAGTACTTC. The chain uses TRBV6-1 and TRBJ2-7, with D perhaps TRBD2 (5 bases). The CDR3 has 15 amino acids. Trimming stripped 3 bases from V and 5 bases from J, with 17 bases between. Germline values: CDR1 MNHNS, CDR2 SASEGT.

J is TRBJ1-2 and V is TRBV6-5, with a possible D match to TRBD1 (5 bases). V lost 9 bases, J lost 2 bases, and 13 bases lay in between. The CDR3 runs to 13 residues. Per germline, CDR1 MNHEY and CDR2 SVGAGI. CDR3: CASSGRVNYGYTF. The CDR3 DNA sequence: TGTGCCAGTTCGGGCAGGGTCAACTATGGCTACACCTTC.

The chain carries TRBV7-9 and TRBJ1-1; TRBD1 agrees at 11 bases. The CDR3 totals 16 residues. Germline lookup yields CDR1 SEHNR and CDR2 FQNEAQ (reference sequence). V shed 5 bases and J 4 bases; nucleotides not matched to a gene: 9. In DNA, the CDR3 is TGTGCCAGCAGCCCTCGGACAGGGGGCGAGGGCACTGAAGCTTTCTTT. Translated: CASSPRTGGEGTEAFF.

This chain's CDR3 is CASSGLAGETHQDTQYF. CDR3 DNA: TGCGCCAGCAGCGGGCTAGCGGGAGAAACTCACCAAGATACGCAGTATTTT. This chain joins TRBV5-1 and TRBJ2-3; 10 bases map to TRBD2. V shed 4 bases, J shed 5 bases, and the junction held 13 bases outside the gene matches. Germline V lookup: CDR1 SGHRS, CDR2 YFSETQ. The CDR3 has 17 residues.

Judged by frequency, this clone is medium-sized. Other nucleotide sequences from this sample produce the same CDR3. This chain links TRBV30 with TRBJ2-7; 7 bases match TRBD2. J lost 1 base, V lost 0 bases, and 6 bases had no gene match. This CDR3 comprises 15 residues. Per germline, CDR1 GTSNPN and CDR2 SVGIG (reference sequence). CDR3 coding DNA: TGTGCCTGGAGTGTACGGGAGGACGGATCCTACGAGCAGTACTTC. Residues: CAWSVREDGSYEQYF.

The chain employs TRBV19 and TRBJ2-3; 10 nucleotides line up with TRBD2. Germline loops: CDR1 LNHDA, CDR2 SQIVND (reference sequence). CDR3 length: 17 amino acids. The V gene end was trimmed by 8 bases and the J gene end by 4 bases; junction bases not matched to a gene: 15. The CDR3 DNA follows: TGTGCCAGTGGAAAAATGGGGGCTAGCGGGAGATCAGATACGCAGTATTTT. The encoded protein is CASGKMGASGRSDTQYF.

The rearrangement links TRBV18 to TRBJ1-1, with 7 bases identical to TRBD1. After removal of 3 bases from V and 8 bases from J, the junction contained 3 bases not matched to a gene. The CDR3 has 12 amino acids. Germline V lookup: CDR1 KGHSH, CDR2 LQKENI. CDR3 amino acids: CASSPQGVEAFF. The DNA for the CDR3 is TGTGCCAGCTCACCTCAGGGGGTAGAAGCTTTCTTT.

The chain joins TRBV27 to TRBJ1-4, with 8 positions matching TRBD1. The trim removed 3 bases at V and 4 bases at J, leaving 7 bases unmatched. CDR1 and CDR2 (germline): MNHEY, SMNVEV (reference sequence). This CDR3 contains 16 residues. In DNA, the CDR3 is TGTGCCAGCAGTTTTGACAGGGGAGGAGGTAATGAAAAACTGTTTTTT. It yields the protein CASSFDRGGGNEKLFF.

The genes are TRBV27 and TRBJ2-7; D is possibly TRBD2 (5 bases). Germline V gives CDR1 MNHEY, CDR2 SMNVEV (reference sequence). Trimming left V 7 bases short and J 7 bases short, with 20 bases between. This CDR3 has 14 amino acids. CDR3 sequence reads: CASNDHVGPGEQYF. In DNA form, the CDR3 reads TGTGCCAGCAACGATCATGTTGGACCGGGGGAGCAGTACTTC.

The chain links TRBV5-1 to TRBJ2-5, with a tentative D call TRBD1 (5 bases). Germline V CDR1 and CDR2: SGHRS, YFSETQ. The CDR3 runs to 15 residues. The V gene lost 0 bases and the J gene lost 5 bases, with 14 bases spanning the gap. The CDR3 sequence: CASSLGGEQVETQYF. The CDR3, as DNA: TGCGCCAGCAGCTTGGGGGGTGAACAGGTGGAGACCCAGTACTTC.

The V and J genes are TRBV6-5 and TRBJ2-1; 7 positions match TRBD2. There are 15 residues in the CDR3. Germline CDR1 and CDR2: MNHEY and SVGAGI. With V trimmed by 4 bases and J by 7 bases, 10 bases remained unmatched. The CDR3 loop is CASSFRDYSRNEQFF. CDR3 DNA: TGTGCCAGCAGTTTCCGGGACTACAGTCGGAATGAGCAGTTCTTC.

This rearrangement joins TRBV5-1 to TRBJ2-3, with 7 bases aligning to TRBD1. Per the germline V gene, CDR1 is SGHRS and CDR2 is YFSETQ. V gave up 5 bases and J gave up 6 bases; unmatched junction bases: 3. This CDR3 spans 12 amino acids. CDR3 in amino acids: CASREGADTQYF. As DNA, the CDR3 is TGCGCCAGCAGAGAGGGGGCGGATACGCAGTATTTT.

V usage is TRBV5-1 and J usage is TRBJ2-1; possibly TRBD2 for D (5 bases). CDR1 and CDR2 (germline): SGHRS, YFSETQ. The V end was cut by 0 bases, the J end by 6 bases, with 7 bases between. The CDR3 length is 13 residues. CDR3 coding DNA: TGCGCCAGCAGCTTGGGAGGGTCCAATGAGCAGTTCTTC. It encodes CASSLGGSNEQFF.

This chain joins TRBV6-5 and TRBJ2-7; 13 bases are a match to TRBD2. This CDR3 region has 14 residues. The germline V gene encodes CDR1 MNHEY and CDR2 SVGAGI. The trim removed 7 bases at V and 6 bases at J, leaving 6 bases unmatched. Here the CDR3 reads CASTLLAGGGEQYF. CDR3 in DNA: TGTGCCAGCACCCTACTAGCGGGAGGGGGCGAGCAGTACTTC.

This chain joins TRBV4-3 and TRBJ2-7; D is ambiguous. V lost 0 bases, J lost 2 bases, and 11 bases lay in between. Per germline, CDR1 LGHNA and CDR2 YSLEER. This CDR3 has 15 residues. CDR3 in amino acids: CASSQDQSGTYEQYF. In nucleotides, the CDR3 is TGCGCCAGCAGCCAAGATCAGTCAGGAACCTACGAGCAGTACTTC.

DNA of the CDR3: TGTGCCAGCAGCGTAGGTGGGGGCCCCAATCAGCCCCAGCATTTT. It codes for CASSVGGGPNQPQHF. The V gene is TRBV9, the J gene TRBJ1-5; a weak D match, TRBD1 (6 bases). The CDR3 is made up of 15 amino acids. CDR1 is SGDLS, CDR2 YYNGEE, per germline. Trimming pared 0 bases from V and 3 bases from J, leaving 10 bases between.

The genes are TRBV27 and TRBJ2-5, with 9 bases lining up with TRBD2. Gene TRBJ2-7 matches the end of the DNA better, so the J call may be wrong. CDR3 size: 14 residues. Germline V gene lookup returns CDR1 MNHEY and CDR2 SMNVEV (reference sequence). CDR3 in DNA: TGTGCCAGCAGTCCGATAGCGGGAGCCTACGAGCAGTACTTC. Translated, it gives CASSPIAGAYEQYF.

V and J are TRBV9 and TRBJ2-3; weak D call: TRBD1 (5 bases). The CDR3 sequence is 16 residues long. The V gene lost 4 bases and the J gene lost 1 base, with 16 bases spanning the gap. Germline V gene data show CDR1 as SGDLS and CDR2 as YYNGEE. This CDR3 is CASSPHRTTGTDTQYF. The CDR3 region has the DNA TGTGCCAGCAGCCCTCACAGGACCACGGGCACAGATACGCAGTATTTT.

CDR3 sequence reads: CASSPRLAYEQYF. In DNA, the CDR3 is TGTGCCAGCAGCCCCCGACTAGCGTACGAGCAGTACTTC. The gene calls are TRBV14 and TRBJ2-7; TRBD2 agrees at 8 bases. Germline V gene data show CDR1 as SGHDN and CDR2 as FVKESK. V lost 4 bases to trimming and J lost 4 bases; unmatched junction nucleotides: 3. The CDR3 is 13 residues long.

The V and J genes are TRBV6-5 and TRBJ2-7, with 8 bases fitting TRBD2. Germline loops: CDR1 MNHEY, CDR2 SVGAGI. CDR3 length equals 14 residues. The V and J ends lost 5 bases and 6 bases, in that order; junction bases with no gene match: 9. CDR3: CASSPPSGRGEQYF. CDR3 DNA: TGTGCCAGCAGTCCACCCAGCGGGAGAGGCGAGCAGTACTTC.

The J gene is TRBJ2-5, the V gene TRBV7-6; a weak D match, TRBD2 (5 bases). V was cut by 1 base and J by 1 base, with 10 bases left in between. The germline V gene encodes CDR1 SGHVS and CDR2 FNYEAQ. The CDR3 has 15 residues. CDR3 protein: CASSLVAGGQETQYF. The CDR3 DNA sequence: TGTGCCAGCAGCTTAGTGGCGGGCGGCCAAGAGACCCAGTACTTC. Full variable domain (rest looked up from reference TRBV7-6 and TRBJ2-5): GAGVSQSPRYKVTKRGQDVALRCDPISGHVSLYWYRQALGQGPEFLTYFNYEAQQDKSGLPNDRFSAERPEGSISTLTIQRTEQRDSAMYRCASSLVAGGQETQYFGPGTRLLVL.

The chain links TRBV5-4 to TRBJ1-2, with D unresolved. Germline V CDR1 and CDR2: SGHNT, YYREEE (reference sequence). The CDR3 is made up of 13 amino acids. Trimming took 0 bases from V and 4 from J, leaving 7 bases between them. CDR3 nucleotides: TGTGCCAGCAGCTTGGATCTTAGCTATGGCTACACCTTC. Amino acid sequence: CASSLDLSYGYTF.

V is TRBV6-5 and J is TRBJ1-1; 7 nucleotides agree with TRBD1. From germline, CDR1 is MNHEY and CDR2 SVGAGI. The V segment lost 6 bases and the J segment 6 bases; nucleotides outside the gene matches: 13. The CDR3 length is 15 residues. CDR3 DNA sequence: TGTGCCAGCAGGGGGGACAGCCGGAAAAAGGCTGAAGCTTTCTTT. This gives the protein CASRGDSRKKAEAFF.